There are a few counts of the clone carrying this TCR beta chain. What it recognizes is unknown. This record comes from a study of beta chain features in type 1 diabetes. Trimming at V came to 6 bases and at J to 1 base, leaving 5 bases not matched to a gene. The germline CDR1 and CDR2 sequences are KGHSH and LQKENI. The length of the CDR3 is 14 residues. Sorting with CD45RO/CCR7/CD25/CD127/CD95/CD27 yielded naive, central memory, regulatory and stem-like memory CD4+ cells. Every isolated RNA sample was fully reverse transcribed, so sequencing captured expressed TCRB transcripts. Method: immunoSEQ multiplex PCR; TCRdb's copy keeps in-frame clones and lacks some. This table holds some 410,000 clones, approximately 10% found once. Findings and limits, study-wide: The question left open here concerned HLA type influencing TCRB rearrangement. Sampled from patients, naive, central memory and Treg TCRB repertoires appeared more similar than those sampled from healthy donors.

The rearrangement uses TRBV18 and TRBJ2-7; 8 bases align to TRBD1. This TCR came from a woman aged 18-29 years in good health. The sample comprised naive CD4+ T cells from blood. CDR3 residues: CASSRGQESYEQYV. DNA for the CDR3: TGTGCCAGCTCCCGGGGACAGGAATCCTACGAGCAGTACGTC.